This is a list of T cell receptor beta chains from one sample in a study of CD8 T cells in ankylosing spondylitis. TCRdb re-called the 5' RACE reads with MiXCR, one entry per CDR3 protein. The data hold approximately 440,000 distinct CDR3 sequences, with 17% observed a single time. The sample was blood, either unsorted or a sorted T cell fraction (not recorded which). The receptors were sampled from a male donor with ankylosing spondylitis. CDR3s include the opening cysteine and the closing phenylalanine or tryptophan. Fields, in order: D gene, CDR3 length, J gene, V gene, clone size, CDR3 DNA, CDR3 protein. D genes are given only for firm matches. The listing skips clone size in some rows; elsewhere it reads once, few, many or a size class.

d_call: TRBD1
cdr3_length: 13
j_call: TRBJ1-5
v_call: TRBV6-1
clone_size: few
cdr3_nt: TGTGCCAGCAGCTTGACAGGGGAGCAGCCCCAGCATTTT
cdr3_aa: CASSLTGEQPQHF

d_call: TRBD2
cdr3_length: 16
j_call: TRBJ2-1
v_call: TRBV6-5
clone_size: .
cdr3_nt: TGTGCCAGCAGTTCGAGGGGAGCGGGGGGGAACAATGAGCAGTTCTTC
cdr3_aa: CASSSRGAGGNNEQFF

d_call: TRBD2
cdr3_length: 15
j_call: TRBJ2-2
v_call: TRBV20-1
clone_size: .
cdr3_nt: TGCAGTGCTAGAGATGAGCGGGGGCCCACCGGGGAGCTGTTTTTT
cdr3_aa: CSARDERGPTGELFF

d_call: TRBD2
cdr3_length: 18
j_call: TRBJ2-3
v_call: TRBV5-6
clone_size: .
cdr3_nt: TGTGCCAGCAGCTTGGGGGTGCGGAGACTAGCGGGTAGAAATACGCAGTATTTT
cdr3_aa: CASSLGVRRLAGRNTQYF

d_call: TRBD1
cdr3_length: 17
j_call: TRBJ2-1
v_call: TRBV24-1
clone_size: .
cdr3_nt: TGTGCCACCGCCTCCTCCGGGACAGGGGGGCTTTACAATGAGCAGTTCTTC
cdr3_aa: CATASSGTGGLYNEQFF

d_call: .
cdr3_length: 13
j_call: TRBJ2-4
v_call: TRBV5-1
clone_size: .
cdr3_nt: TGCGCCAGCAGCCGGGTGGTTTCGGACATTCAGTACTTC
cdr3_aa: CASSRVVSDIQYF

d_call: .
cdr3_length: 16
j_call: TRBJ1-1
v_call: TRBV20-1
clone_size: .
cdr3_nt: TGCAGTGCTAGAGATAGGGACCGAATGGTGAACACTGAAGCTTTCTTT
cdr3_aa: CSARDRDRMVNTEAFF

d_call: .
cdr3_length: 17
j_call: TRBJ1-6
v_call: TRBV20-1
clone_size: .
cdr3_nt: TGCAGTGCTAGAGACCCGGTTAGGGACACAGATAATTCACCCCTCCACTTT
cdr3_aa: CSARDPVRDTDNSPLHF

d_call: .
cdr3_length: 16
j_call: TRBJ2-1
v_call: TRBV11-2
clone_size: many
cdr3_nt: TGTGCCAGCAGCTTAGCCAGGGGGGGCTCCTACAATGAGCAGTTCTTC
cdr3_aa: CASSLARGGSYNEQFF

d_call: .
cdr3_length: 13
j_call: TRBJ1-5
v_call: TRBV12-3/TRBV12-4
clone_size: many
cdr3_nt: TGTGCCAGCAGTTTCAGTTATAGTCAGCCCCAGCATTTT
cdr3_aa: CASSFSYSQPQHF

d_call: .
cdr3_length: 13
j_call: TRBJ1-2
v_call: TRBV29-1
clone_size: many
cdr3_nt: TGCAGCGTTGAGACAAATACTAACTATGGCTACACCTTC
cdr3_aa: CSVETNTNYGYTF

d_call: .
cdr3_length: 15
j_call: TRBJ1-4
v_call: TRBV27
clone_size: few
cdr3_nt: TGTGCCAGCAGTCCCTCCGGCGAAACGGGTGAAAAACTGTTTTTT
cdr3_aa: CASSPSGETGEKLFF

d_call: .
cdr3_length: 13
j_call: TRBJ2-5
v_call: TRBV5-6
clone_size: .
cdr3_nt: TGTGCCAGCAGCACGGGGCGTCAAGAGACCCAGTACTTC
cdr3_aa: CASSTGRQETQYF

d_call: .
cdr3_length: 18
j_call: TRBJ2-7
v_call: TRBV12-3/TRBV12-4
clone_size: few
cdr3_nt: TGTGCCAGCAGCCCGCTGGGGGGCACAACCCCGGACGCCTACGAGCAGTACTTC
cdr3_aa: CASSPLGGTTPDAYEQYF

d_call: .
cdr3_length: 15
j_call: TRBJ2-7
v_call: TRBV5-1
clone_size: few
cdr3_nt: TGCGCCAGCAGCTTGGTAGTGGGGGCAACCTACGAGCAGTACTTC
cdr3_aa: CASSLVVGATYEQYF

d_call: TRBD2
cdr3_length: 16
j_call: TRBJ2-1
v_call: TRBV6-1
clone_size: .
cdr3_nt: TGTGCCAGCAGACCCATAGCGGGAGGGCCCTCGAATGAGCAGTTCTTC
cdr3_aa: CASRPIAGGPSNEQFF

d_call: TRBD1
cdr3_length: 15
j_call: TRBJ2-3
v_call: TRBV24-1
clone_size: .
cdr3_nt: TGTGCCACCAGTGATCCCACAGGGGACACAGATACGCAGTATTTT
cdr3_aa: CATSDPTGDTDTQYF

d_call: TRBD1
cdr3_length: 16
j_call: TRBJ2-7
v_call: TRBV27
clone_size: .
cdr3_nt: TGTGCCAGCAGTTTGGCGCCGGGACAGATACCCTACGAGCAGTACTTC
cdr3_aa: CASSLAPGQIPYEQYF

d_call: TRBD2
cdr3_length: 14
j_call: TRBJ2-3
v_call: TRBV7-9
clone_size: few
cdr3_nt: TGTGCCAGCAGCCGGGGGGATTCTGCAGATACGCAGTATTTT
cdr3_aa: CASSRGDSADTQYF

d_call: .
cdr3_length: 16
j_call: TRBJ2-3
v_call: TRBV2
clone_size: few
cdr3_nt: TGTGCCAGCCGCTTGAGAGGGGGGGGCATTGGGGATACGCAGTATTTT
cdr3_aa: CASRLRGGGIGDTQYF

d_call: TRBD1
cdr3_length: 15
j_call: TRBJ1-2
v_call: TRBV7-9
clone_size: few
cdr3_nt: TGTGCCAGCAGCTTAGTAGGGGACAGCGGCTATGGCTACACCTTC
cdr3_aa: CASSLVGDSGYGYTF

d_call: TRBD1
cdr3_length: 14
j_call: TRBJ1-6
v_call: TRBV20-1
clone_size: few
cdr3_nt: TGCAGTGCTAGAGGGGGACAGTTTAATTCACCCCTCCACTTT
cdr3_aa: CSARGGQFNSPLHF

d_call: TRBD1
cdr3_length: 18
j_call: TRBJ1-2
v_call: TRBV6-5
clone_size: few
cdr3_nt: TGTGCCAGCAGTTTCAACACAAGGGGGGGACAGTCTAACTATGGCTACACCTTC
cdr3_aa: CASSFNTRGGQSNYGYTF

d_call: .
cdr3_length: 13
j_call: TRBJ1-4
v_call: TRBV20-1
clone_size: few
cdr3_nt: TGCAGTGCTAGGGGGGCAGCGGGGGAAAAACTGTTTTTT
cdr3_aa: CSARGAAGEKLFF

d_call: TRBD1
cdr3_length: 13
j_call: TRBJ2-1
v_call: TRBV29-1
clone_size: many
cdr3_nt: TGCAGCGTTGACGGACAGGGGGGCAATGAGCAGTTCTTC
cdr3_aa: CSVDGQGGNEQFF

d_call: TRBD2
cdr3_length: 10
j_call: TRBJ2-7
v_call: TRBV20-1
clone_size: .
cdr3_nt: TGCAGCGGGGGGGACTACGAGCAGTACTTC
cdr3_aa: CSGGDYEQYF

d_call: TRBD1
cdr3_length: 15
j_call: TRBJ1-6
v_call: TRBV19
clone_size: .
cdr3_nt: TGTGCCAGTAGTGCCTCCGGGACAGGGACTGTGCCCCTCCACTTT
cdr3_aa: CASSASGTGTVPLHF

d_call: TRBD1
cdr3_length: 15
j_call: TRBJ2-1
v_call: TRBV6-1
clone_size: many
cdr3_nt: TGTGCCAGCAGTCGGACAGGGCCCTCCTACAATGAGCAGTTCTTC
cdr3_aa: CASSRTGPSYNEQFF

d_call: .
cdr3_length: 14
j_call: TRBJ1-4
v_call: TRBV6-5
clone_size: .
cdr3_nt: TGTGCCAGCAGTTACTCTGGGGGCCCTGAAAAACTGTTTTTT
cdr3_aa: CASSYSGGPEKLFF

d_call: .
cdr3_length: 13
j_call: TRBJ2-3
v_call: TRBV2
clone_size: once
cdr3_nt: TGTGCCAGCAATAATGCAGGGTTTGATACGCAGTATTTT
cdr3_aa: CASNNAGFDTQYF

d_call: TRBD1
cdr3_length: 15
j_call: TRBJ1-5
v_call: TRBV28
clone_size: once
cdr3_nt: TGTGCCAGCAGTTCGTCCGACAGGGAGAATCAGCCCCAGCATTTT
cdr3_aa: CASSSSDRENQPQHF

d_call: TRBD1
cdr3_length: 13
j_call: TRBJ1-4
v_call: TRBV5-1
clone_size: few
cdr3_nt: TGCGCCAGCCGACAGGGTCCTAATGAAAAACTGTTTTTT
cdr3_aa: CASRQGPNEKLFF

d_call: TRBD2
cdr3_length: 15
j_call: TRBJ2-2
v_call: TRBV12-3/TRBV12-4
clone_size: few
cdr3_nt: TGTGCCAGCAGGCTTAGCGGGAGGCGGACCGGGGAGCTGTTTTTT
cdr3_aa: CASRLSGRRTGELFF